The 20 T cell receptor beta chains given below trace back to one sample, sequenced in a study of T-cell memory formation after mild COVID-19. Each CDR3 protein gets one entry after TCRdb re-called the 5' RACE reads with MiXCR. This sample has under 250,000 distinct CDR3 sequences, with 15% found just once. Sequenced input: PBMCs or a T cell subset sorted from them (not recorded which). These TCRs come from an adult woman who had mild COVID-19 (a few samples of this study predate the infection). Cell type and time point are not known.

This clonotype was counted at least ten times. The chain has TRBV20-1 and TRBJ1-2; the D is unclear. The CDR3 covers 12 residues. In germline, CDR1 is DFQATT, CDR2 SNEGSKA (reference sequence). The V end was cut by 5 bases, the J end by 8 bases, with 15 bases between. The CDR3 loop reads CSAAEDERGYTF. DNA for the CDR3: TGCAGTGCTGCAGAGGACGAACGGGGCTACACCTTC.

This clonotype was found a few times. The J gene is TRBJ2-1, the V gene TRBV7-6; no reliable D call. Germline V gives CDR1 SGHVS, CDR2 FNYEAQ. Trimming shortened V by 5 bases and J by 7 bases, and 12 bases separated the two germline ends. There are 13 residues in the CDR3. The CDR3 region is CASSQGPGNEQFF. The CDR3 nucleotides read TGTGCCAGCAGCCAAGGGCCCGGAAATGAGCAGTTCTTC. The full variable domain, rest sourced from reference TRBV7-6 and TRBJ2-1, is GAGVSQSPRYKVTKRGQDVALRCDPISGHVSLYWYRQALGQGPEFLTYFNYEAQQDKSGLPNDRFSAERPEGSISTLTIQRTEQRDSAMYRCASSQGPGNEQFFGPGTRLTVL.

CDR3 amino acids: CASSKTGSYEQYF. The CDR3 DNA is TGTGCCAGCAGTAAGACAGGGTCCTACGAGCAGTACTTC. The rearrangement joins TRBV6-2 or TRBV6-3 to TRBJ2-7; 7 bases line up with TRBD1. Germline V gene lookup returns CDR1 MNHEY and CDR2 SVGEGT. The CDR3 extends over 13 amino acids. V trimming: 5 bases; J trimming: 1 base; junction bases outside the gene matches: 2.

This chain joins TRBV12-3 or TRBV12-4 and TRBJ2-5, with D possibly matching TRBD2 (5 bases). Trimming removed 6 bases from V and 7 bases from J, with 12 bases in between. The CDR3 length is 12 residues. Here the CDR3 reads CASRMTEGTQYF. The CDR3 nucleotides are TGTGCCAGCAGAATGACTGAGGGGACCCAGTACTTC.

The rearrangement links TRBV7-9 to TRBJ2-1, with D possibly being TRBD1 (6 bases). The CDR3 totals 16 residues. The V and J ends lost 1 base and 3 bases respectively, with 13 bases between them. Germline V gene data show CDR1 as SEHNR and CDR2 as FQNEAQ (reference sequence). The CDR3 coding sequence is TGTGCCAGCAGCTTAGAAGGGGGTAGGATCTACAATGAGCAGTTCTTC. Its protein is CASSLEGGRIYNEQFF. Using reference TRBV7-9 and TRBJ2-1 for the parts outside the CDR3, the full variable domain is DTGVSQNPRHKITKRGQNVTFRCDPISEHNRLYWYRQTLGQGPEFLTYFQNEAQLEKSRLLSDRFSAERPKGSFSTLEIQRTEQGDSAMYLCASSLEGGRIYNEQFFGPGTRLTVL.

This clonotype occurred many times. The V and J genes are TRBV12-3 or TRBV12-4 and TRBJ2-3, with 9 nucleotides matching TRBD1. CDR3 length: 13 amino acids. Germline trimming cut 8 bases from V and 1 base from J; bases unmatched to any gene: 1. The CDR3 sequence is CASRTGGTDTQYF. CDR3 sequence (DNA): TGTGCCAGCCGGACAGGGGGCACAGATACGCAGTATTTT.

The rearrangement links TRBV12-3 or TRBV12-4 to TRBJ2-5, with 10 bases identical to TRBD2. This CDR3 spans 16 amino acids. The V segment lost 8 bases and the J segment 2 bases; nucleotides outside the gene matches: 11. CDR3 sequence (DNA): TGTGCCAGCTCCTCGGGGGTAGCGGGGGGTCAAGAGACCCAGTACTTC. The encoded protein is CASSSGVAGGQETQYF.

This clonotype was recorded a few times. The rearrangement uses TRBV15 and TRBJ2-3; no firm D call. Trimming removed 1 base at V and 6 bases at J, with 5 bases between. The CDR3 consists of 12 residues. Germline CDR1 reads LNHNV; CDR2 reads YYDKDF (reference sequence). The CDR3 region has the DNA TGTGCCACCAGCAGAGTGGCGGATACGCAGTATTTT. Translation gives CATSRVADTQYF.

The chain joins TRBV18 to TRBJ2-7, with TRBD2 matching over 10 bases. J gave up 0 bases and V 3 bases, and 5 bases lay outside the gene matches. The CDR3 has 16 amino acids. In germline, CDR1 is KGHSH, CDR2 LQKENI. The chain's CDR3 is CASSPTRTSGSYEQYF. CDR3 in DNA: TGTGCCAGCTCACCCACCCGGACTAGCGGCTCCTACGAGCAGTACTTC. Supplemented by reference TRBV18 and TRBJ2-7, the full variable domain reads NAGVMQNPRHLVRRRGQEARLRCSPMKGHSHVYWYRQLPEEGLKFMVYLQKENIIDESGMPKERFSAEFPKEGPSILRIQQVVRGDSAAYFCASSPTRTSGSYEQYFGPGTRLTVT.

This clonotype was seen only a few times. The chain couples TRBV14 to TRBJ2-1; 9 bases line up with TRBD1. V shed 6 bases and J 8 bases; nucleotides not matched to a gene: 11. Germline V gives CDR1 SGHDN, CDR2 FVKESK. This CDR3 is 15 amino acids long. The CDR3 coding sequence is TGTGCCAGCAGTCTCTTCGGACAGGGGAGGCATGAGCAGTTCTTC. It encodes CASSLFGQGRHEQFF.

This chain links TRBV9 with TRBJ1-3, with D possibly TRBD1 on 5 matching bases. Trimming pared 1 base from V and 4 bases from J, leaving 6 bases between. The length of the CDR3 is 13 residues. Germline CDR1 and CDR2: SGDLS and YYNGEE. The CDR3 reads CASSVSGGNTIYF. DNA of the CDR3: TGTGCCAGCAGCGTATCAGGGGGAAACACCATATATTTT.

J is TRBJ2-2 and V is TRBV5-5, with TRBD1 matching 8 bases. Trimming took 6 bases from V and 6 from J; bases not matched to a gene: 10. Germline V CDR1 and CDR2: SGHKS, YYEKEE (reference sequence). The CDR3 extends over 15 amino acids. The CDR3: CASKYTTGVSGELFF. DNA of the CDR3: TGTGCCAGCAAATACACGACAGGGGTGTCCGGGGAGCTGTTTTTT.

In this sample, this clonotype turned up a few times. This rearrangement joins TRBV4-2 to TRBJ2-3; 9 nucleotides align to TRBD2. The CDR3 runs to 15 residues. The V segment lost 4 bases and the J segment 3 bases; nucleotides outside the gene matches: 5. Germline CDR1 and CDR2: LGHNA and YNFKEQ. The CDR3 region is CASSRSSGMTDTQYF. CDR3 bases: TGTGCCAGCAGCCGGTCTAGCGGGATGACAGATACGCAGTATTTT.

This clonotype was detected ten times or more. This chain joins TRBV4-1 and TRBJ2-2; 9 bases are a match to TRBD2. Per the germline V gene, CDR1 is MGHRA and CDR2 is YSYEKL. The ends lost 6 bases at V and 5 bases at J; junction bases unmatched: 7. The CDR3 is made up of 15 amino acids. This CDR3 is CASRPPAGGTGELFF. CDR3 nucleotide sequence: TGCGCCAGCAGGCCACCAGCGGGGGGAACCGGGGAGCTGTTTTTT.

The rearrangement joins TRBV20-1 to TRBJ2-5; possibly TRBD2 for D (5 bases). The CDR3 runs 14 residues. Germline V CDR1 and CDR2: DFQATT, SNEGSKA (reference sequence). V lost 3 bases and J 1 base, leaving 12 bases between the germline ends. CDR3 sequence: CSASRAGSQETQYF. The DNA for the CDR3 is TGCAGTGCTAGCCGGGCGGGTTCCCAAGAGACCCAGTACTTC.

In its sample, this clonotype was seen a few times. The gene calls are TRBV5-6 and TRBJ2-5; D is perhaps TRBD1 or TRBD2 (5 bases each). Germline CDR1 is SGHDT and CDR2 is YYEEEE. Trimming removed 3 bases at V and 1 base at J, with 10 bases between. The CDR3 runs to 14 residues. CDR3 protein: CASSSQGVQETQYF. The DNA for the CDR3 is TGTGCCAGCAGCTCCCAGGGAGTCCAAGAGACCCAGTACTTC.

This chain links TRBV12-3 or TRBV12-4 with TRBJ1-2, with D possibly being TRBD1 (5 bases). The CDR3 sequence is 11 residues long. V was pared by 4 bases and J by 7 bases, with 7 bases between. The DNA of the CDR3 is TGTGCCAGCAGTTACAGGTTTGGCTACACCTTC. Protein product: CASSYRFGYTF.

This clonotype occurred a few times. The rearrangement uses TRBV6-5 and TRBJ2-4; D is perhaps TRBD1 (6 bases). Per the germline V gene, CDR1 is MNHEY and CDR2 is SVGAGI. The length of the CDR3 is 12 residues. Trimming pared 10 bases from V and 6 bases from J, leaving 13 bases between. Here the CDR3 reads CATHDRINIQYF. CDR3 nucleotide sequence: TGTGCCACCCACGACAGGATAAACATTCAGTACTTC.

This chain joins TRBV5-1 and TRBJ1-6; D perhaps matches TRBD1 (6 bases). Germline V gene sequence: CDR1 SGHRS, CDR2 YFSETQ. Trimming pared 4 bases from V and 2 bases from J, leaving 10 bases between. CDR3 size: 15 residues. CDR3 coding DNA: TGCGCCAGCAGCGCCGGGACAACCTATAATTCACCCCTCCACTTT. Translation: CASSAGTTYNSPLHF. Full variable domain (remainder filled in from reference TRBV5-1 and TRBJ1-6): KAGVTQTPRYLIKTRGQQVTLSCSPISGHRSVSWYQQTPGQGLQFLFEYFSETQRNKGNFPGRFSGRQFSNSRSEMNVSTLELGDSALYLCASSAGTTYNSPLHFGNGTRLTVT.

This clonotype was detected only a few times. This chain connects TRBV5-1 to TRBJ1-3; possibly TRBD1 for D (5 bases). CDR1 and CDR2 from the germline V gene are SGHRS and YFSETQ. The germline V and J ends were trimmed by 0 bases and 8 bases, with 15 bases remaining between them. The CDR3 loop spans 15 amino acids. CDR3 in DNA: TGCGCCAGCAGCTTGGGACAGCCTGAAGGAGACACCATATATTTT. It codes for CASSLGQPEGDTIYF.